The source of this TCR beta chain is a study of cytomegalovirus exposure and HLA in healthy donors. Details on this clone: Antigen: not known.

Germline CDR1 reads LGHNA; CDR2 reads YNFKEQ. With 0 bases clipped from V and 2 bases from J, the junction kept 6 bases outside the gene matches. The CDR3 runs 16 residues. Study outcomes and limitations: The only immune exposure information that was available was CMV serostatus.

In the PCR, 60 Vbeta and 13 Jbeta primers were used. Profiling relied on immunoSEQ multiplex PCR, and the TCRdb table lists in-frame clones only, not all of them. The data contain about 160,000 clones, roughly 85% of them singletons. Sample: PBMCs. The chain couples TRBV4-2 to TRBJ2-7; the match to TRBD2 covers 8 bases. The sequence derives from a male donor in good health and CMV-seronegative. The CDR3 nucleotides are TGTGCCAGCAGCCAAGATCACACTAGCGGCGCCTACGAGCAGTACTTC. Encoded protein: CASSQDHTSGAYEQYF.